Shown below are 29 T cell receptor beta chains from a single sample sequenced in a study of T cells after yellow fever vaccination. TCRdb re-called the 5' RACE reads with MiXCR, one entry per CDR3 protein. The sample consists of more than 110,000 distinct CDR3 sequences, under 7% of them appearing once. Sequenced material: CD4+ T cells sorted from PBMCs, taken 10 days after the yellow fever booster vaccination. These receptors were collected from a young man who received the YFV17D yellow fever vaccine.

The sample holds many counts of this clonotype. The CDR3 spells CSVGGVRGNEQFF. CDR3 in DNA: TGCAGCGTTGGGGGTGTCCGGGGCAATGAGCAGTTCTTC. The chain couples TRBV29-1 to TRBJ2-1; tentatively, D is TRBD2 (5 bases). The germline V gene has CDR1 SQVTM and CDR2 ANQGSEA. V gave up 4 bases and J gave up 6 bases, with 13 bases separating them. This CDR3 has 13 amino acids.

In this sample, this clonotype turned up many times. The V and J genes are TRBV23-1 and TRBJ1-5; tentatively, D is TRBD1 (5 bases). TRBV23-1 is filed as an ORF, its function uncertain. V lost 0 bases, J lost 6 bases, and 9 bases lay in between. The CDR3 is 14 residues long. The CDR3 DNA follows: TGCGCCAGCAGTCAATCGGGGGGGGTTCAGCCCCAGCATTTT. Its protein product is CASSQSGGVQPQHF.

This chain uses TRBV19 with TRBJ2-3; TRBD2 is a possible D gene (6 bases). V was clipped by 4 bases and J by 6 bases, with 14 bases between them. This CDR3 is 14 amino acids long. Germline lookup yields CDR1 LNHDA and CDR2 SQIVND (reference sequence). In DNA form, the CDR3 reads TGTGCCAGTAGTAACCAGCGGGTTGGTGATACGCAGTATTTT. Encoded protein: CASSNQRVGDTQYF.

This clonotype was detected many times. This chain joins TRBV6-2 or TRBV6-3 and TRBJ2-1; 7 bases align to TRBD1. Germline V CDR1 and CDR2: MNHEY, SVGEGT. CDR3 size: 16 residues. Losses at the gene ends were 2 bases for V and 9 bases for J; bases not matched to a gene: 13. DNA for the CDR3: TGTGCCAGCAGTTACCGTACAGGACAGGCTGGAGGTGAGCAGTTCTTC. It encodes CASSYRTGQAGGEQFF.

This clonotype was detected a few times. This chain uses TRBV4-3 with TRBJ1-2, with D tentatively TRBD1 (6 bases). CDR1 is LGHNA and CDR2 is YSLEER in the germline V gene. V was trimmed by 1 base and J by 7 bases, leaving 16 bases between them. This CDR3 region has 15 residues. CDR3 region: CASSQGDTGGSGYTF. CDR3 nucleotide sequence: TGCGCCAGCAGCCAAGGGGACACAGGAGGTAGTGGCTACACCTTC.

This clonotype was picked up many times. The chain couples TRBV29-1 to TRBJ2-3; D gene uncertain. This CDR3 has 12 amino acids. Germline assignment: CDR1 SQVTM and CDR2 ANQGSEA. Trimming removed 4 bases at V and 4 bases at J, with 9 bases between. CDR3 bases: TGCAGCGTTGTGTATGAGGCAGATACGCAGTATTTT. As protein: CSVVYEADTQYF.

In its sample, this clonotype was seen many times. V gene TRBV20-1 combines with J gene TRBJ1-5; 11 nucleotides line up with TRBD1. Trimming removed 5 bases from V and 7 bases from J; junction bases left unmatched: 19. CDR1 and CDR2 (germline): DFQATT, SNEGSKA (reference sequence). The CDR3 consists of 18 residues. CDR3 DNA: TGCAGTGCTGGAACCGGGACAGGGGGTAGAGGGTCAGAACAGCCCCAGCATTTT. Amino acid sequence: CSAGTGTGGRGSEQPQHF.

This clonotype was seen ten or more times. V and J are TRBV20-1 and TRBJ2-7; D is possibly TRBD1 or TRBD2 (5 bases each). V was shortened by 5 bases and J by 3 bases, with 11 bases between the two germline ends. This CDR3 is built from 12 residues. Germline values: CDR1 DFQATT, CDR2 SNEGSKA (reference sequence). In DNA, the CDR3 is TGCAGTGCTGCCCGGGGCGGCTACGAGCAGTACTTC. This translates into CSAARGGYEQYF.

The rearrangement links TRBV20-1 to TRBJ2-3; TRBD2 matches 8 bases. CDR3 length: 14 residues. Looked up from germline, CDR1 is DFQATT and CDR2 is SNEGSKA (reference sequence). J gave up 0 bases and V 3 bases, and 2 bases lay outside the gene matches. CDR3 region: CSASASGSTDTQYF. The DNA for the CDR3 is TGCAGTGCTAGTGCTAGCGGGAGCACAGATACGCAGTATTTT.

This clonotype was seen many times. The gene calls are TRBV5-1 and TRBJ2-5, with TRBD1 identical over 7 bases. CDR3 length: 16 residues. Germline V gene sequence: CDR1 SGHRS, CDR2 YFSETQ. V was clipped by 0 bases and J by 1 base; unmatched bases: 6. The CDR3 loop reads CASSLAPRTGQETQYF. CDR3 coding DNA: TGCGCCAGCAGCTTGGCCCCCCGGACAGGCCAAGAGACCCAGTACTTC.

This clonotype was seen ten or more times. V and J are TRBV4-3 and TRBJ1-4; perhaps TRBD1 as D (5 bases). The V end was cut by 1 base, the J end by 7 bases, with 13 bases between. The V gene's germline CDR1 is LGHNA and CDR2 YSLEER. This CDR3 region has 15 residues. DNA for the CDR3: TGCGCCAGCAGCCAAGGATTGACAGTCGTTGAAAAACTGTTTTTT. Residues: CASSQGLTVVEKLFF.

This rearrangement joins TRBV14 to TRBJ1-2, with a possible D match to TRBD1 (6 bases). Per germline, CDR1 SGHDN and CDR2 FVKESK. Between the trimmed V and J ends, which lost 9 bases and 1 base, there was a span of 12 bases. The CDR3 sequence is 13 residues long. The CDR3 loop reads CARSSGVNYGYTF. Written as DNA, the CDR3 is TGTGCCAGAAGCTCAGGGGTTAACTATGGCTACACCTTC. The variable domain in full, completed from reference TRBV14 and TRBJ1-2, reads EAGVTQFPSHSVIEKGQTVTLRCDPISGHDNLYWYRRVMGKEIKFLLHFVKESKQDESGMPNNRFLAERTGGTYSTLKVQPAELEDSGVYFCARSSGVNYGYTFGSGTRLTVV.

This clonotype was seen many times. The rearrangement uses TRBV14 and TRBJ2-2; D is possibly TRBD1 (6 bases). CDR1 is SGHDN and CDR2 is FVKESK in the germline V gene. The CDR3 spans 15 residues. Between the trimmed V and J ends, which lost 3 bases and 1 base, there was a span of 9 bases. The CDR3 DNA sequence: TGTGCCAGCAGCCAGATGGACAGGAACACCGGGGAGCTGTTTTTT. As protein: CASSQMDRNTGELFF.

This clonotype was recorded at least ten times. The chain carries TRBV18 and TRBJ2-1; 8 bases are shared with TRBD1. The germline V gene encodes CDR1 KGHSH and CDR2 LQKENI. The CDR3 runs to 16 residues. The junction had 11 bases not matched to a gene; V was cut back by 3 bases and J by 7 bases. In nucleotides, the CDR3 is TGTGCCAGCTCACCCGATTGGACAGGGATCAAGAATGAGCAGTTCTTC. Its protein product is CASSPDWTGIKNEQFF.

The sample holds many counts of this clonotype. The chain couples TRBV4-3 to TRBJ2-5, with D possibly matching TRBD2 (5 bases). Looked up from germline, CDR1 is LGHNA and CDR2 is YSLEER. This CDR3 spans 12 amino acids. V was trimmed by 0 bases and J by 7 bases, leaving 6 bases between them. In DNA, the CDR3 is TGCGCCAGCAGCCAAGATCGGGGGACCCAGTACTTC. Residues: CASSQDRGTQYF.

This clonotype was counted many times. This chain uses TRBV5-4 with TRBJ2-1, with a tentative D call TRBD2 (6 bases). Germline V CDR1 and CDR2: SGHNT, YYREEE (reference sequence). The CDR3 has 14 amino acids. V shed 0 bases and J shed 6 bases, with 10 bases lying between them. CDR3 region: CASSLVGTRNEQFF. For the CDR3, the DNA is TGTGCCAGCAGCTTGGTTGGGACTCGCAATGAGCAGTTCTTC.

This clonotype was seen many times. The genes are TRBV6-2 or TRBV6-3 and TRBJ2-1, with 8 bases matching TRBD2. Germline V CDR1 and CDR2: MNHEY, SVGEGT. The CDR3 totals 12 residues. V dropped 6 bases and J dropped 7; count of bases not matched to a gene: 2. The CDR3 nucleotides read TGTGCCAGCAGCGGGGGGGTAAATGAGCAGTTCTTC. It encodes CASSGGVNEQFF.

This clonotype has a count of ten or more. The genes are TRBV20-1 and TRBJ2-2; D ambiguous. CDR3 length: 15 residues. CDR1 is DFQATT and CDR2 is SNEGSKA in the germline V gene (reference sequence). The V gene lost 6 bases and the J gene lost 4 bases, with 18 bases spanning the gap. The CDR3, as DNA: TGCAGTGCCGCCACCACCCGGGTCCTCACCGGGGAGCTGTTTTTT. Translation gives CSAATTRVLTGELFF.

This clonotype was seen at least ten times. The V and J genes are TRBV5-1 and TRBJ1-5, with D possibly matching TRBD1 (6 bases). Germline V CDR1 and CDR2: SGHRS, YFSETQ. CDR3 length: 15 amino acids. The V end lost 7 bases, the J end lost 4 bases, and 18 bases lay between the germline ends. CDR3: CASASGVGQNQPQHF. DNA of the CDR3: TGCGCCAGCGCGTCAGGGGTCGGGCAAAATCAGCCCCAGCATTTT.

Concerning this clonotype: Sequence at one end of the junction differs from germline and may be a read error. V and J are TRBV20-1 and TRBJ2-1; 12 bases agree with TRBD2. This CDR3 comprises 18 residues. Per germline, CDR1 DFQATT and CDR2 SNEGSKA (reference sequence). The CDR3 nucleotides read TGCTGTGCTAGAGATCCCCTTCCCCCTAGCGGGAGGGTCAATGAGCAGTTCTTC. It encodes CCARDPLPPSGRVNEQFF.

The chain recombines TRBV24-1 with TRBJ2-7; the match to TRBD1 covers 9 bases. Looked up from germline, CDR1 is KGHDR and CDR2 is SFDVKD. The CDR3 sequence is 12 residues long. The J segment lost 6 bases and the V segment lost 4 bases, leaving 0 bases of the junction unmatched. The CDR3 sequence: CATSEQGAEQYF. Here the CDR3 DNA reads TGTGCCACCAGTGAACAGGGGGCCGAGCAGTACTTC.

This clonotype was seen only a few times. V usage is TRBV15 and J usage is TRBJ1-5, with a weak D call TRBD1 (6 bases). CDR1 is LNHNV and CDR2 is YYDKDF in the germline V gene (reference sequence). This CDR3 has 13 residues. The V and J ends lost 4 bases and 5 bases respectively, with 9 bases between them. CDR3 residues: CATSINRDQPQHF. CDR3 DNA sequence: TGTGCCACCAGCATAAACAGGGATCAGCCCCAGCATTTT.

There are many counts of this clonotype. DNA for the CDR3: TGCAGTGTTCGGACAGGGACGAATAATGAGCAGTTCTTC. Protein: CSVRTGTNNEQFF. The rearrangement joins TRBV20-1 to TRBJ2-1; 8 positions agree with TRBD1. The V segment lost 7 bases and the J segment 7 bases; nucleotides outside the gene matches: 9. Germline V gene data show CDR1 as DFQATT and CDR2 as SNEGSKA (reference sequence). The CDR3 extends over 13 amino acids.

This clonotype was recorded many times. The gene calls are TRBV5-1 and TRBJ2-7, with 9 bases lining up with TRBD1. CDR1 is SGHRS, CDR2 YFSETQ, per germline. The CDR3 is 15 amino acids. Trimming at V came to 4 bases and at J to 2 bases, leaving 7 bases not matched to a gene. CDR3 DNA sequence: TGCGCCAGCAGCAGCCAGGGACAGGGAGCCTACGAGCAGTACTTC. Amino acid sequence: CASSSQGQGAYEQYF.

This clonotype was detected many times. J is TRBJ2-7 and V is TRBV20-1; the D call may be TRBD1 or TRBD2 (5 bases each). The germline V and J ends were trimmed by 4 bases and 3 bases, with 13 bases remaining between them. The germline CDR1 and CDR2 sequences are DFQATT and SNEGSKA (reference sequence). The CDR3 sequence is 13 residues long. Written as DNA, the CDR3 is TGCAGTGCTATACCGGGACGCGTCTACGAGCAGTACTTC. Translated: CSAIPGRVYEQYF.

This clonotype has a count of ten or more. The V gene is TRBV21-1, the J gene TRBJ2-3; no DNA check was done on the table's D call, TRBD1. TRBV21-1 is flagged as a pseudogene. The CDR3 is made up of 17 amino acids. CDR3 loop: CASRKSNSGVVADTQYF. The CDR3, as DNA: TGTGCCAGCAGAAAAAGCAATTCGGGGGTCGTGGCAGATACGCAGTATTTT.

This clonotype was seen a few times. The rearrangement links TRBV23-1 to TRBJ1-1; a possible D gene is TRBD1 (5 bases). TRBV23-1 is sorted into the ORF group, with uncertain function. This CDR3 is 15 amino acids long. The germline V and J ends were trimmed by 3 bases and 1 base, with 12 bases remaining between them. The CDR3, as DNA: TGCGCCAGCAGTCATTCTACCACAGGGAACACTGAAGCTTTCTTT. Translated, it gives CASSHSTTGNTEAFF.

This clonotype was detected ten times or more. This chain links TRBV7-9 with TRBJ2-7; no firm D call. CDR3 length: 15 amino acids. The V gene lost 1 base and the J gene lost 1 base, with 11 bases spanning the gap. Germline CDR1 reads SEHNR; CDR2 reads FQNEAQ (reference sequence). The chain's CDR3 is CASSLGATASYEQYF. In nucleotides, the CDR3 is TGTGCCAGCAGCTTAGGAGCCACGGCTTCCTACGAGCAGTACTTC.

This clonotype was detected ten times or more. The chain employs TRBV20-1 and TRBJ2-7, with TRBD1 as a possible D gene (5 bases). With 3 bases removed from V and 2 bases from J, the gap between germline ends came to 14 bases. Germline V lookup: CDR1 DFQATT, CDR2 SNEGSKA (reference sequence). The CDR3 runs 14 residues. The CDR3 nucleotides are TGCAGTGCTAGTTGGACACTCAACCCCTACGAGCAGTACTTC. Its translation is CSASWTLNPYEQYF.